What follows are 22 T cell receptor beta chains derived from one specimen sequenced in a study of shared clonotypes between healthy human individuals. Profiled with immunoSEQ multiplex PCR; TCRdb holds only in-frame clones, not every one. The sample has about 1.5 million clones; approximately 98% are singletons. Sequenced sample: naive CD4+ T cells sorted from blood. The sample's subset: CD45RA+ positively selected. All receptors derive from a man aged 25-40 years in good health.

The V call is TRBV5-4, the J call TRBJ2-5; D is perhaps TRBD2 (6 bases). V lost 2 bases and J 4 bases, leaving 12 bases between the germline ends. Germline loops: CDR1 SGHNT, CDR2 YYREEE (reference sequence). This CDR3 has 14 residues. CDR3 DNA sequence: TGTGCCAGCAGCTTAACTAGCTTGGTAGAGACCCAGTACTTC. It translates to CASSLTSLVETQYF.

The V call is TRBV6-5, the J call TRBJ2-3; a weak D match, TRBD1 (6 bases). Trimming took 4 bases from V and 2 from J, leaving 10 bases between them. Looked up from germline, CDR1 is MNHEY and CDR2 is SVGAGI. CDR3 size: 14 residues. CDR3 DNA sequence: TGTGCCAGCAGTTCAAGGACAGCCACAGATACGCAGTATTTT. This codes for CASSSRTATDTQYF.

Turning to this clone: Different DNA sequences within this sample yield the same CDR3. The chain links TRBV5-1 to TRBJ2-2; 7 positions match TRBD1. The length of the CDR3 is 15 residues. The germline CDR1 and CDR2 sequences are SGHRS and YFSETQ. The V and J ends lost 3 bases and 4 bases, in that order; junction bases with no gene match: 6. In nucleotides, the CDR3 is TGCGCCAGCAGCTCCCGGGACAGACGCACCGGGGAGCTGTTTTTT. Its translation: CASSSRDRRTGELFF. Together with reference TRBV5-1 and TRBJ2-2, the CDR3 gives the full variable domain: KAGVTQTPRYLIKTRGQQVTLSCSPISGHRSVSWYQQTPGQGLQFLFEYFSETQRNKGNFPGRFSGRQFSNSRSEMNVSTLELGDSALYLCASSSRDRRTGELFFGEGSRLTVL.

V and J are TRBV11-2 and TRBJ1-1; TRBD1 agrees at 10 bases. This CDR3 comprises 17 residues. The trim removed 4 bases at V and 4 bases at J, leaving 12 bases unmatched. Germline V lookup: CDR1 SGHAT, CDR2 FQNNGV. The CDR3 DNA sequence: TGTGCCAGCAGCTCCCTATACCCCCGGGACAGGGGCACTGAAGCTTTCTTT. It translates to CASSSLYPRDRGTEAFF.

The chain links TRBV18 to TRBJ2-3, with TRBD2 identical over 7 bases. V shed 6 bases, J shed 3 bases, and the junction held 6 bases outside the gene matches. CDR1 and CDR2 (germline): KGHSH, LQKENI. The length of the CDR3 is 14 residues. CDR3 sequence reads: CASSPSRGTDTQYF. CDR3 DNA sequence: TGTGCCAGCTCGCCGTCGCGGGGGACAGATACGCAGTATTTT.

This chain connects TRBV4-3 to TRBJ2-3; D ambiguous. This CDR3 is 15 amino acids long. Germline CDR1 is LGHNA and CDR2 is YSLEER. The ends were cut back, 2 bases at V and 7 bases at J, with 16 bases in the middle. CDR3 nucleotide sequence: TGCGCCAGCAGCCAATCCAAGCCTACTGGCAATACGCAGTATTTT. Residues: CASSQSKPTGNTQYF.

The chain is built from TRBV11-2 and TRBJ2-2; D is unresolved. This CDR3 comprises 15 residues. The germline V gene encodes CDR1 SGHAT and CDR2 FQNNGV. The ends were cut back, 1 base at V and 3 bases at J, with 9 bases in the middle. For the CDR3, the DNA is TGTGCCAGCAGCTTAGCATGGGTCCACACCGGGGAGCTGTTTTTT. Translating it yields CASSLAWVHTGELFF.

This clone came up once. The CDR3 region has the DNA TGTGCCAGCAGCTTAACCCCTTGGCGGGACGACGCAGAGACCCAGTACTTC. Its protein product is CASSLTPWRDDAETQYF. This chain uses TRBV7-9 with TRBJ2-5, with D possibly matching TRBD2 (6 bases). The CDR3 spans 17 residues. The V end lost 2 bases, the J end lost 4 bases, and 20 bases lay between the germline ends. The germline V gene has CDR1 SEHNR and CDR2 FQNEAQ (reference sequence).

The count of this clone is one. The chain links TRBV18 to TRBJ2-7; 9 bases are a match to TRBD2. The V segment lost 2 bases and the J segment 5 bases; nucleotides outside the gene matches: 7. CDR1 and CDR2 (germline): KGHSH, LQKENI. The CDR3 is 15 residues long. CDR3 nucleotide sequence: TGTGCCAGCTCACCAGCCCGACTAGCGGTAGACGAGCAGTACTTC. It specifies CASSPARLAVDEQYF.

This chain joins TRBV10-3 and TRBJ1-2; D not certain. Germline V gene lookup returns CDR1 ENHRY and CDR2 SYGVKD. The V end was cut by 7 bases, the J end by 5 bases, with 26 bases between. The CDR3 sequence is 17 residues long. The CDR3 region has the DNA TGTGCCATCATGCCCCCAGTCAACAGCCCTATTTCTTATGGCTACACCTTC. Its protein product is CAIMPPVNSPISYGYTF.

This rearrangement joins TRBV7-3 to TRBJ2-1, with 13 bases identical to TRBD2. The germline V gene encodes CDR1 SGHTA and CDR2 FQGTGA. Trimming removed 4 bases from V and 10 bases from J; junction bases left unmatched: 4. The CDR3 consists of 14 residues. CDR3 amino acids: CASSSMGLAGEQFF. CDR3 DNA: TGTGCCAGCAGCTCCATGGGACTAGCGGGGGAGCAGTTCTTC.

As to this clone: This sample includes further DNA sequences coding for the same CDR3. This sequence joins TRBV5-1 and TRBJ2-1, with 8 bases aligning to TRBD2. The CDR3 has 14 residues. V lost 4 bases and J lost 2; bases outside the gene matches: 2. Germline values: CDR1 SGHRS, CDR2 YFSETQ. The CDR3 is CASSPGGAYNEQFF. CDR3 coding DNA: TGCGCCAGCAGCCCCGGGGGGGCCTACAATGAGCAGTTCTTC.

As concerns this clone: The same CDR3 can be traced to other DNA sequences in this sample. This chain connects TRBV5-1 to TRBJ2-7; no firm D call. The CDR3 contains 13 residues. Germline CDR1 reads SGHRS; CDR2 reads YFSETQ. V dropped 1 base and J dropped 4 bases, with 9 bases sitting between them. In DNA form, the CDR3 reads TGCGCCAGCAGCTTGCGTAGAGAATACGAGCAGTACTTC. Its translation is CASSLRREYEQYF.

V usage is TRBV14 and J usage is TRBJ2-7; D unclear. Between the trimmed V and J ends, which lost 1 base and 4 bases, there was a span of 14 bases. Germline loops: CDR1 SGHDN, CDR2 FVKESK. CDR3 length: 15 amino acids. The CDR3 region is CASSQVGQNRYEQYF. CDR3 bases: TGTGCCAGCAGCCAAGTGGGCCAAAATCGGTACGAGCAGTACTTC.

This clone was counted a single time. The V and J genes are TRBV29-1 and TRBJ2-3; D may be TRBD2 (5 bases). CDR1 is SQVTM and CDR2 is ANQGSEA in the germline V gene. The V end was cut by 7 bases, the J end by 4 bases, with 12 bases between. The CDR3 has 12 residues. The CDR3 is CSAGGPADTQYF. CDR3 bases: TGCAGCGCAGGAGGCCCCGCAGATACGCAGTATTTT.

The rearrangement uses TRBV2 and TRBJ2-2; D remains unclear. Trimming pared 6 bases from V and 2 bases from J, leaving 10 bases between. Germline V gene lookup returns CDR1 SNHLY and CDR2 FYNNEI. The CDR3 spans 14 residues. DNA of the CDR3: TGTGCCAGCAGGAAAGCAGTTAACACCGGGGAGCTGTTTTTT. It specifies CASRKAVNTGELFF.

The V and J genes are TRBV10-3 and TRBJ2-3, with 12 bases matching TRBD2. The CDR3 extends over 17 amino acids. Germline V lookup: CDR1 ENHRY, CDR2 SYGVKD. With 5 bases clipped from V and 2 bases from J, the junction kept 8 bases outside the gene matches. The CDR3 DNA follows: TGTGCCATCAGTACCCATGGACTAGCGGGATTCACAGATACGCAGTATTTT. Its protein product is CAISTHGLAGFTDTQYF.

V usage is TRBV28 and J usage is TRBJ2-7; no definite D call. From germline, CDR1 is MDHEN and CDR2 SYDVKM. The V end was cut by 11 bases, the J end by 2 bases, with 13 bases between. This CDR3 comprises 12 residues. This CDR3 reads CASEAVTYEQYF. Here the CDR3 DNA reads TGTGCCTCGGAAGCTGTTACCTACGAGCAGTACTTC.

The chain recombines TRBV25-1 with TRBJ2-1; TRBD2 matches 7 bases. J was trimmed by 4 bases and V by 3 bases; bases with no gene match: 9. Germline V gene sequence: CDR1 MGHDK, CDR2 SYGVNS. The CDR3 consists of 16 residues. For the CDR3, the DNA is TGTGCCAGCAGTGAGTGGACTAGTGCCTCGTACAATGAGCAGTTCTTC. It translates to CASSEWTSASYNEQFF.

The chain has TRBV29-1 and TRBJ2-7; 8 bases map to TRBD1. This CDR3 has 15 residues. Germline CDR1 and CDR2: SQVTM and ANQGSEA. The trim removed 4 bases at V and 1 base at J, leaving 9 bases unmatched. This CDR3 reads CSVGNRGDYSYEQYF. CDR3 DNA: TGCAGCGTTGGGAACAGGGGGGATTATTCCTACGAGCAGTACTTC.

This clone was counted a single time. This chain joins TRBV4-3 and TRBJ2-1, with 10 positions matching TRBD2. V gave up 0 bases and J gave up 4 bases; unmatched junction bases: 3. This CDR3 has 16 residues. Germline V lookup: CDR1 LGHNA, CDR2 YSLEER. The CDR3 loop reads CASSQETSGLYNEQFF. The CDR3, as DNA: TGCGCCAGCAGCCAAGAGACTAGCGGGCTTTACAATGAGCAGTTCTTC.

The chain recombines TRBV5-1 with TRBJ2-1, with 10 nucleotides matching TRBD2. Germline CDR1 is SGHRS and CDR2 is YFSETQ. This CDR3 contains 15 residues. The V segment lost 4 bases and the J segment 6 bases; nucleotides outside the gene matches: 7. DNA for the CDR3: TGCGCCAGCAGCGCGAGCGGGAGGGGAATCAATGAGCAGTTCTTC. This translates into CASSASGRGINEQFF.